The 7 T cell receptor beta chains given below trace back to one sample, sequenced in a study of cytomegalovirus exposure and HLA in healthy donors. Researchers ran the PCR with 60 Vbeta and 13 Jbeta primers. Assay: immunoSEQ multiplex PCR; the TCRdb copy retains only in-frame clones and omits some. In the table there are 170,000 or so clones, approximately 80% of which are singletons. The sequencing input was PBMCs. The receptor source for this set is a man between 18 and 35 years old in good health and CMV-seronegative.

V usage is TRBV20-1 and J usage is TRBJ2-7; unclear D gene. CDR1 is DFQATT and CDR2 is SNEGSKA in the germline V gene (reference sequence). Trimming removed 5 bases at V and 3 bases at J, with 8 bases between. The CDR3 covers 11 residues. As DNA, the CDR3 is TGCAGTGCTGGTCTAGTCTACGAGCAGTACTTC. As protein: CSAGLVYEQYF.

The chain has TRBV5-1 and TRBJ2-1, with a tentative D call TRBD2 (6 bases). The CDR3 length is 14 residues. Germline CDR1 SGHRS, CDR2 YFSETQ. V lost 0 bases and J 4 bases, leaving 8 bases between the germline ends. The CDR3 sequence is CASSLGTTYNEQFF. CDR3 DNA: TGCGCCAGCAGCTTGGGGACTACGTACAATGAGCAGTTCTTC.

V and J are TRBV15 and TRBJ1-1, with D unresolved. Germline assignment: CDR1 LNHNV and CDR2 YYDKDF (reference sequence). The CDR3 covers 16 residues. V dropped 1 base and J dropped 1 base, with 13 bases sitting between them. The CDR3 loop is CATSRGLRGPNTEAFF. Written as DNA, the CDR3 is TGTGCCACCAGCAGAGGTCTACGTGGTCCGAACACTGAAGCTTTCTTT.

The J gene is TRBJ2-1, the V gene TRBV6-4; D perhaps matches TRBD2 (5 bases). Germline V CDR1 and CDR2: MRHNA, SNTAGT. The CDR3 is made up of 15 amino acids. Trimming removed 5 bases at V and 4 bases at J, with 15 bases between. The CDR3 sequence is CASSSGSSGYNEQFF. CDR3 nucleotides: TGTGCCAGCAGTAGCGGTTCTTCGGGGTACAATGAGCAGTTCTTC.

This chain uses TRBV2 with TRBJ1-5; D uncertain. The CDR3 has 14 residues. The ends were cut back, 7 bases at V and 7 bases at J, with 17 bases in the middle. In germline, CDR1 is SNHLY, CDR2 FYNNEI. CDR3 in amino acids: CASMKHKTGQPQHF. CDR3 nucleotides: TGTGCCAGCATGAAACACAAAACGGGACAGCCCCAGCATTTT. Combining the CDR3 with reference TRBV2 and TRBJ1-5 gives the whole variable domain EPEVTQTPSHQVTQMGQEVILRCVPISNHLYFYWYRQILGQKVEFLVSFYNNEISEKSEIFDDQFSVERPDGSNFTLKIRSTKLEDSAMYFCASMKHKTGQPQHFGDGTRLSIL.

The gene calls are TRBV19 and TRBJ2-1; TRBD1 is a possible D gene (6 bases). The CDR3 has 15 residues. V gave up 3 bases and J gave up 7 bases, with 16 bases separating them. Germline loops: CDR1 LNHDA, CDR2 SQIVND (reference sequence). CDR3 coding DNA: TGTGCCAGTAGTATCGGTTTGGGGGCGCCTAATGAGCAGTTCTTC. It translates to CASSIGLGAPNEQFF. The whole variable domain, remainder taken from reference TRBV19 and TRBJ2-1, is DGGITQSPKYLFRKEGQNVTLSCEQNLNHDAMYWYRQDPGQGLRLIYYSQIVNDFQKGDIAEGYSVSREKKESFPLTVTSAQKNPTAFYLCASSIGLGAPNEQFFGPGTRLTVL.

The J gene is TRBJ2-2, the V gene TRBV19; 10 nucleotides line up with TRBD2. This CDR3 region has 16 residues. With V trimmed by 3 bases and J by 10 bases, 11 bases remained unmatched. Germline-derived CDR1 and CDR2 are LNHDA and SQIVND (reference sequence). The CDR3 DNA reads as TGTGCCAGTAGTATGGGGTGGGCTAGCGGGAGAACGGAGCTGTTTTTT. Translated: CASSMGWASGRTELFF.